What follows describes a single T cell receptor beta chain. This clone's antigen is unknown. It has no much larger one-base neighbor in the sample; base qualities were not kept. The immunoSEQ Assay, a bias-controlled multiplex PCR, was used to amplify TCRbeta CDR3 regions from genomic DNA. The published analysis was carried out like this. The number of nucleated cells in each sample was estimated from the amplification of reference gene primers within the assay. To quantify the absolute abundance of each unique TCRbeta CDR3 rearrangement, sequence reads were collapsed and filtered. For each sample, productive Simpson clonality was calculated by taking the square root of Simpson's diversity index across productive rearrangements. TCRdb's version of the immuneACCESS table is confined to in-frame rearrangements and falls short of the full clone set. An unresolved V gene accounts for under half of the shortfall where checked; the remainder is of unknown origin. Clonal size and the V and J genes are those of that table, whereas D and trimming came from the DNA. The sample records 250,000 to 350,000 clones, around 90% of which are singletons. Roughly 2.6% of the sample belongs to the ten largest clones.

According to the germline V gene (reference sequence), CDR1 reads LNHDA and CDR2 reads SQIVND. The CDR3 sequence holds 13 residues, the cysteine and phenylalanine included. CDR3 DNA is the only sequence kept; it has 39 bases, read in frame from the first base. V is shortened by 3 bases, J by 6 bases, and the region joining them spans 9 bases. The data derive from a study of blood T cell repertoires in COVID-19 (TCRdb year 2020). Background on the whole study: Samples from collaborators originated in the United States, Italy and Spain and spanned both the acute and convalescent phases of COVID-19. Subjects who had been exposed to COVID-19, were actively infected with it, or had recovered from it provided the deeply sampled blood TCRbeta repertoires that made up the dataset. The repertoires were released in a freely available public database intended as a resource for research on the immune response to SARS-CoV-2. The sample metadata nearly always contained a de-identified subject ID, COVID-19 status, age in years and sex. The prospective study material was composed of cDNA or gDNA derived from T cells, B-cell-depleted T cells, or PBMCs. HLA class I and class II types, where available, came from metadata supplied by the sample provider rather than from assay-based typing. The samples were drawn from two sources: the first 160 participants of the ongoing ImmuneRACE study, and approximately 1,300 subjects contributed by 6 global collaborators. Results and caveats for the whole study, not just this receptor: The amount of clinical and demographic metadata varied by source and participant and was provided uncurated.

In the prospective study, participants were about 18 to 89 years old, resided in 24 geographic areas of the United States, and were enrolled through a virtual design. To assign participants to cohorts, the prospective study relied on clinical history that participants themselves reported in a screening survey and a study questionnaire. ImmuneRACE Cohort 3 recovered participants were defined by two consecutive negative NP/OP PCR tests, healthcare professional clearance, or symptom resolution. Mobile phlebotomists in the prospective study collected whole blood, serum and a nasopharyngeal or oropharyngeal swab from every participant. Participants in the prospective study had the option to provide additional blood draws and questionnaires over an approximately two-month period. Before DNA extraction, blood samples from the prospective study were shipped at room temperature or frozen.

This sequence uses TRBV19 and TRBJ1-5; 5 matching bases give a weak D call of TRBD1. Sequencing was performed on PBMCs or T cells enriched from blood (not recorded which). The TCR comes from a man in his fifties or sixties who had recovered from COVID-19. The nucleotide sequence is TGTGCCAGTAGTATCGGGGGACGTCAGCCCCAGCATTTT. It codes for CASSIGGRQPQHF.